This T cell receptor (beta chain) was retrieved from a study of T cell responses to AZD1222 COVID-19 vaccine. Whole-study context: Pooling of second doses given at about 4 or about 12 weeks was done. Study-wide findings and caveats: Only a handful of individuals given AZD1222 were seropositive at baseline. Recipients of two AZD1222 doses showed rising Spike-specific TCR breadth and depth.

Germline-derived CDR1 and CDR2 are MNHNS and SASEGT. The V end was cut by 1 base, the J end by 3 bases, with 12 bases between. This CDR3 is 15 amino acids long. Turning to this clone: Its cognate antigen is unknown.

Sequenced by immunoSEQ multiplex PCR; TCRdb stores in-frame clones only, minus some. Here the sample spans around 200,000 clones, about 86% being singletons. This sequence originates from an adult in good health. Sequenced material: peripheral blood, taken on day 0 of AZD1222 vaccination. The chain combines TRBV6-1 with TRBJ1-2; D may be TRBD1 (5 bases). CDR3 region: CASSEGLGDHYGYTF. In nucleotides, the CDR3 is TGTGCCAGCAGTGAAGGTCTCGGGGACCACTATGGCTACACCTTC.